This is a list of T cell receptor beta chains from one sample in a study of T cells after yellow fever vaccination. TCRdb ran MiXCR on the 5' RACE reads and lists one entry per CDR3 protein. This table holds under 550,000 distinct CDR3 sequences, around a fifth found once. This sample comprised PBMCs, obtained roughly 20 days after the first yellow fever vaccination. The source of these receptors is a man aged 18-30 years who received the YFV17D yellow fever vaccine. Each CDR3 is given without its conserved first and last residue. Not every row has a clone size; where given, it reads once, few, many or a size class.

abundance: .
v_gene: TRBV7-9
CDR3aa: ASSAWTYEQY

abundance: many
v_gene: TRBV4-1
CDR3aa: ASRDTTSSTDTQY

abundance: .
v_gene: TRBV11-2
CDR3aa: ASSAMTGGWNTGELF

abundance: many
v_gene: TRBV20-1
CDR3aa: SATGNWSYNEQF

abundance: .
v_gene: TRBV7-2
CDR3aa: ASSYGTYQETQY

abundance: .
v_gene: TRBV7-3
CDR3aa: ASSLTSGGAFGTDTQY

abundance: .
v_gene: TRBV6-1
CDR3aa: ASRPTSGVQETQY

abundance: .
v_gene: TRBV7-7
CDR3aa: ASSLERDYEQF

abundance: few
v_gene: TRBV6-1
CDR3aa: ASTRQGSGTGIFYEQY

abundance: .
v_gene: TRBV29-1
CDR3aa: SVSFRGTADTQY

abundance: few
v_gene: TRBV5-1
CDR3aa: ASSSTGTSQETQY

abundance: once
v_gene: TRBV7-6
CDR3aa: ASSLAGQGNYGYT

abundance: .
v_gene: TRBV7-2
CDR3aa: ASSLLPGQEKLF

abundance: .
v_gene: TRBV7-9
CDR3aa: ASSSTTSGYTDTQY

abundance: .
v_gene: TRBV5-1
CDR3aa: ASNLGGTQETQY

abundance: once
v_gene: TRBV20-1
CDR3aa: RVLRASTGGPDTQY

abundance: .
v_gene: TRBV5-1
CDR3aa: ASSDLAGVTQETQY

abundance: .
v_gene: TRBV4-1
CDR3aa: ASSQAQGEVGELF

abundance: .
v_gene: TRBV6-1
CDR3aa: ASSPRGLWGGKETQY

abundance: .
v_gene: TRBV29-1
CDR3aa: SVEEQGAGEQF

abundance: .
v_gene: TRBV6-2/TRBV6-3
CDR3aa: ASSYSSRIPGGYT

abundance: .
v_gene: TRBV6-2/TRBV6-3
CDR3aa: ASSVHWYEQF

abundance: .
v_gene: TRBV3-1
CDR3aa: ASTPETGELF

abundance: .
v_gene: TRBV7-2
CDR3aa: ASSDKVGRGELF

abundance: .
v_gene: TRBV5-4
CDR3aa: ASRIRGGVTGELF

abundance: .
v_gene: TRBV13
CDR3aa: ASRLAADNEQF

abundance: .
v_gene: TRBV6-5
CDR3aa: ASSSTTGGPPKEKLF

abundance: .
v_gene: TRBV20-1
CDR3aa: SVISGSSYEQY

abundance: .
v_gene: TRBV4-1
CDR3aa: ASSPKAGQGPLPYNEQF

abundance: few
v_gene: TRBV4-1
CDR3aa: ASSQKAASGVPSYEQY

abundance: .
v_gene: TRBV9
CDR3aa: ASSFSGGVSTDTQY

abundance: .
v_gene: TRBV6-2/TRBV6-3
CDR3aa: ASSSRERALSYNEQF

abundance: few
v_gene: TRBV28
CDR3aa: ASRPLGFYNEQF

abundance: few
v_gene: TRBV11-1
CDR3aa: ASSLRTSGGSPSYNEQF

abundance: .
v_gene: TRBV4-3
CDR3aa: ASSPQAGGSQPQH

abundance: many
v_gene: TRBV5-1
CDR3aa: ASSPYSSGNTIY

abundance: .
v_gene: TRBV27
CDR3aa: ASSLTSGAVPLSYNEQF

abundance: .
v_gene: TRBV18
CDR3aa: ASSPDGYSNQPQH

abundance: .
v_gene: TRBV11-2
CDR3aa: ASVLEGYTGELF

abundance: few
v_gene: TRBV12-3/TRBV12-4
CDR3aa: ASSLGDFARREQY

abundance: few
v_gene: TRBV9
CDR3aa: ASSVDGGAADTQY

abundance: few
v_gene: TRBV5-1
CDR3aa: ASSSKGGTANYGYT

abundance: .
v_gene: TRBV5-5
CDR3aa: ASNRQGAVPDTQY

abundance: .
v_gene: TRBV7-9
CDR3aa: ASSQRSGYVRGDEQF

abundance: .
v_gene: TRBV29-1
CDR3aa: SVEDRGLTDTQY

abundance: few
v_gene: TRBV4-3
CDR3aa: ASSQDTSESEQY

abundance: few
v_gene: TRBV4-2
CDR3aa: ASSQAARDEKLF

abundance: .
v_gene: TRBV7-9
CDR3aa: ASNSFHKNTGELF

abundance: few
v_gene: TRBV10-2
CDR3aa: ASRGMGGGFYEQY

abundance: .
v_gene: TRBV20-1
CDR3aa: SARESGLRYNEQF

abundance: .
v_gene: TRBV7-2
CDR3aa: ASSVTGLQPQH